This paragraph reports one T cell receptor (beta chain). This entry comes from a study of control samples from healthy donors and cancer patients. Libraries were prepared by immunoSEQ multiplex PCR; TCRdb keeps only in-frame clonotypes and omits some of them. The table records about 68,000 clones, approximately 86% of them present only once. With 2 bases clipped from V and 10 bases from J, the junction kept 4 bases outside the gene matches. Germline CDR1 and CDR2: GTSNPN and SVGIG (reference sequence). The CDR3 runs 12 residues. J is TRBJ2-2 and V is TRBV30; 7 bases align to TRBD2. The TCR was taken from a man in his sixties in good health. The sequenced material came from blood. The CDR3 DNA reads TGTGCCTGGAGTAGCGGGAAAAAGGAGCTGTTTTTT. This gives the protein CAWSSGKKELFF.